The clone carrying this T cell receptor (beta chain) has a single count. This entry belongs to a study of blood T cell repertoires in COVID-19. Study-level information: T cells, B-cell-depleted T cells, or PBMCs provided the cDNA or gDNA that served as material.

Generated by immunoSEQ multiplex PCR, the TCRdb table keeps only in-frame clones and is missing some. The repertoire holds 65,000 or so clones, with 70% to 85% as singletons. V gave up 3 bases and J gave up 1 base, with 12 bases separating them. The germline V gene has CDR1 SGHTA and CDR2 FQGNSA. The CDR3 spans 15 residues. The clonotype comes from a man between 60 and 75 years old with acute or convalescent COVID-19. The source material was peripheral blood. The chain combines TRBV7-2 with TRBJ1-2, with D possibly being TRBD1 (5 bases). CDR3 sequence reads: CASSFTSGGNYGYTF. DNA of the CDR3: TGTGCCAGCAGCTTCACGTCCGGGGGTAACTATGGCTACACCTTC.